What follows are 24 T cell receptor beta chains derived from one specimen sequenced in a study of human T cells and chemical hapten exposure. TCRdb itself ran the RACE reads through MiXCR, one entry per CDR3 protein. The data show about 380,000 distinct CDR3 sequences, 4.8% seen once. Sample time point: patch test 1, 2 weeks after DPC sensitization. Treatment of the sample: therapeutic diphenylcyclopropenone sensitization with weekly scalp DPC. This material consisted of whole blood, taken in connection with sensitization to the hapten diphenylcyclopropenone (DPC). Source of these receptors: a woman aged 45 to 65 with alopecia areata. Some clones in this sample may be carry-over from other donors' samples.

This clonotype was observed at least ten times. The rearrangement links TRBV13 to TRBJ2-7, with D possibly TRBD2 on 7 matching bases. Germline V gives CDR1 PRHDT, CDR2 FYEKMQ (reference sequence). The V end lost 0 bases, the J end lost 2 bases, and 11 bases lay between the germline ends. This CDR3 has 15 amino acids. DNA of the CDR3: TGTGCCAGCAGCTTAGGGTCGGGGGGCACCTACGAGCAGTACTTC. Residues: CASSLGSGGTYEQYF.

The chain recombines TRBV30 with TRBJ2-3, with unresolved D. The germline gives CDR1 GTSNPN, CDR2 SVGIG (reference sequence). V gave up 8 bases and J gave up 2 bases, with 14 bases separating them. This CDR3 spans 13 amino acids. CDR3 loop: CAEGETNTDTQYF. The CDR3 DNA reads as TGTGCCGAAGGCGAAACTAACACAGATACGCAGTATTTT.

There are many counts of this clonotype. The CDR3 here is CASRSRDRGPYEQYF. CDR3 sequence (DNA): TGTGCCAGCAGGTCCCGGGACAGGGGGCCCTACGAGCAGTACTTC. The chain employs TRBV6-5 and TRBJ2-7; 12 positions agree with TRBD1. The CDR3 totals 15 residues. Germline values: CDR1 MNHEY, CDR2 SVGAGI. The ends lost 6 bases at V and 2 bases at J; junction bases unmatched: 5.

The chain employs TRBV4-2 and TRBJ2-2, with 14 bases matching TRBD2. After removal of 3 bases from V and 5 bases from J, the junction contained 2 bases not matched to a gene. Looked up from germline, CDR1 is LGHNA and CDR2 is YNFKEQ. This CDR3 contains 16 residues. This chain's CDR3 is CASSQGTSGGTGELFF. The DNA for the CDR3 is TGTGCCAGCAGCCAGGGGACTAGCGGGGGAACCGGGGAGCTGTTTTTT.

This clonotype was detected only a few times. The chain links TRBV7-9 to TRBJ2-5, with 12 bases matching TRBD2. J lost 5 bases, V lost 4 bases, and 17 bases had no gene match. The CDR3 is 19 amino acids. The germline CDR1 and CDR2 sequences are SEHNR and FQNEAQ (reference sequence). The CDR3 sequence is CASSSPTRLAGEGRETQYF. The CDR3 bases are TGTGCCAGCAGCTCCCCAACCAGACTAGCGGGAGAGGGGCGGGAGACCCAGTACTTC.

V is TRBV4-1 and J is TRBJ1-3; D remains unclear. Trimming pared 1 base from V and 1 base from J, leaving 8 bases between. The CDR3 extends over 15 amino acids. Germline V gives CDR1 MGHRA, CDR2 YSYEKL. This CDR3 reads CASSQGRVSGNTIYF. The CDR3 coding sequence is TGCGCCAGCAGCCAAGGACGGGTTTCTGGAAACACCATATATTTT.

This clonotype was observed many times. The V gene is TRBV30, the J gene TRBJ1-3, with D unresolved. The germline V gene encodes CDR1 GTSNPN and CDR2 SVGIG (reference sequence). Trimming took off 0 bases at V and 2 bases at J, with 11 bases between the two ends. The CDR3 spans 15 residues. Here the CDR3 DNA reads TGTGCCTGGAGTGTAAAAGGAGGGACTGGAAACACCATATATTTT. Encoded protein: CAWSVKGGTGNTIYF.

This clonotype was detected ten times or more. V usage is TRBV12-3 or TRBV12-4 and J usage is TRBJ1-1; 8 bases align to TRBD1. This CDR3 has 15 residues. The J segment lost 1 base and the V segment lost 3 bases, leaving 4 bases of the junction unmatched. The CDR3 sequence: CASSLRQGPNTEAFF. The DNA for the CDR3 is TGTGCCAGCAGTTTGCGACAGGGGCCGAACACTGAAGCTTTCTTT.

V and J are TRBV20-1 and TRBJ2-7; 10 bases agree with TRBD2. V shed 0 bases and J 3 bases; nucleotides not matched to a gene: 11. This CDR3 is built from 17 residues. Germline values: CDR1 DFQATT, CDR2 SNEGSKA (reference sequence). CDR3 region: CSAREALILAGNYEQYF. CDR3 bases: TGCAGTGCTAGAGAGGCCCTAATACTAGCGGGGAACTACGAGCAGTACTTC.

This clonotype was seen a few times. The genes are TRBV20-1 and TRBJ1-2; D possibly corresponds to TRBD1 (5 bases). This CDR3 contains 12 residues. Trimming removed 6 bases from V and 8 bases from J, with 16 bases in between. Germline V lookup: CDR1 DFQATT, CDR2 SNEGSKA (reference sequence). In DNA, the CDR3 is TGCAGTGCCCGCCAGGGCAATGAAGGCTACACCTTC. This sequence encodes CSARQGNEGYTF.

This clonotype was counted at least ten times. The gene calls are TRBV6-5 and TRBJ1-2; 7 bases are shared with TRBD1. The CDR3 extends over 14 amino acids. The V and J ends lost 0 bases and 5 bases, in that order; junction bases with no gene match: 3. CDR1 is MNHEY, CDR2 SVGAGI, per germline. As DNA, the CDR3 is TGTGCCAGCAGTTACTCGACACAGGGGTATGGCTACACCTTC. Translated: CASSYSTQGYGYTF.

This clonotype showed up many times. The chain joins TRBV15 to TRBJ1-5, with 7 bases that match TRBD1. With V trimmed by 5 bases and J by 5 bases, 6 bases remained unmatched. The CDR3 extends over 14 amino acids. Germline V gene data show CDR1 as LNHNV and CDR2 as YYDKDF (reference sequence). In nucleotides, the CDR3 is TGTGCCACCAGCTGGGGGACAGAAGATCAGCCCCAGCATTTT. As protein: CATSWGTEDQPQHF.

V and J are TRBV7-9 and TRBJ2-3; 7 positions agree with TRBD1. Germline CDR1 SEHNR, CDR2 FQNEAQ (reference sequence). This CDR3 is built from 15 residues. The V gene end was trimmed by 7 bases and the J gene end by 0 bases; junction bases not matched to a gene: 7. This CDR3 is CASTHPGQSTDTQYF. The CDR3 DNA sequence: TGTGCCAGCACCCATCCGGGACAGAGCACAGATACGCAGTATTTT.

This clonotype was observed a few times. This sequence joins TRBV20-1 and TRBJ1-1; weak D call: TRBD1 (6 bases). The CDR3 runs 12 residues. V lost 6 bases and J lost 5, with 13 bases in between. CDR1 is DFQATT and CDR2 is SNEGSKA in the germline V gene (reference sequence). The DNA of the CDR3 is TGCAGTGCGAGGACAGCCCGTACTGAAGCTTTCTTT. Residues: CSARTARTEAFF.

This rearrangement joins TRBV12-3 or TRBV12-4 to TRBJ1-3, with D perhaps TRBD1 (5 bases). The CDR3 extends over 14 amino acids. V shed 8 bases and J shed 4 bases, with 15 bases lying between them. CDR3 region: CASVRRGTGNTIYF. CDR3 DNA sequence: TGTGCCAGCGTCCGACGTGGGACGGGAAACACCATATATTTT.

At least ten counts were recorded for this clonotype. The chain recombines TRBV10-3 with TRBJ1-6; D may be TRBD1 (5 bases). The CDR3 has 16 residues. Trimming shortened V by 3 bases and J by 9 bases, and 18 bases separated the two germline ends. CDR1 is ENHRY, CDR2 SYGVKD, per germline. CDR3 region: CAISESLGGSSSPLHF. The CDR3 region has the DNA TGTGCCATCAGTGAAAGTCTCGGGGGAAGTAGTTCACCCCTCCACTTT.

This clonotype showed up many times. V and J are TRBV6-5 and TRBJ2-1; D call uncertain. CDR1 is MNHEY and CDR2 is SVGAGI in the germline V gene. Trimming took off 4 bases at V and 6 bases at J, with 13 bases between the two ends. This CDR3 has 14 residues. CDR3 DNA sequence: TGTGCCAGCAGTTCCACTCTGACACCCAATGAGCAGTTCTTC. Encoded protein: CASSSTLTPNEQFF.

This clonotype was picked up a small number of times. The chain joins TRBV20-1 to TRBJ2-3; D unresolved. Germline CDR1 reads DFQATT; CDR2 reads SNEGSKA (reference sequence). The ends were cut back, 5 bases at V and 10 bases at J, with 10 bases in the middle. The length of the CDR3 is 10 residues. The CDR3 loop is CSARLGPQYF. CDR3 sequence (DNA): TGCAGTGCTCGACTCGGCCCGCAGTATTTT.

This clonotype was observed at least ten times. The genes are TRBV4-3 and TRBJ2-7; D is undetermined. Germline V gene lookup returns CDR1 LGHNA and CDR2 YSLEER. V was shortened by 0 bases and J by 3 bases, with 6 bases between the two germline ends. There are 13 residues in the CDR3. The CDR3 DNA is TGCGCCAGCAGCCAAGAGTCGGGCTACGAGCAGTACTTC. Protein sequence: CASSQESGYEQYF.

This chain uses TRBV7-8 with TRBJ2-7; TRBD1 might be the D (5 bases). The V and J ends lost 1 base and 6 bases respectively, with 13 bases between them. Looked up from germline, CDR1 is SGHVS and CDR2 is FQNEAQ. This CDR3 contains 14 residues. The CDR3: CASSLVVGVIEQYF. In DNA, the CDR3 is TGTGCCAGCAGCTTAGTGGTAGGGGTAATCGAGCAGTACTTC.

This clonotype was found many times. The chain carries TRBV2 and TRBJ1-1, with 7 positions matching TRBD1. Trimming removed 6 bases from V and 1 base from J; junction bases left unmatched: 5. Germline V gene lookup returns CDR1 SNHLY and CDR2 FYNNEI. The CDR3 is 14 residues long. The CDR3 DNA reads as TGTGCCAGCAGGACAGGGATCGGGAACACTGAAGCTTTCTTT. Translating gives CASRTGIGNTEAFF.

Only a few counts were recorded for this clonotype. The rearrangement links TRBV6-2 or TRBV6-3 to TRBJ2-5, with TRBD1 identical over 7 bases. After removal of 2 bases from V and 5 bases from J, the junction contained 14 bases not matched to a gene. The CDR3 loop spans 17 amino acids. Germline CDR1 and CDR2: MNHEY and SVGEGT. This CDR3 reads CASSYPRQGSGMETQYF. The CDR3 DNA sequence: TGTGCCAGCAGTTACCCCCGACAGGGTTCAGGAATGGAGACCCAGTACTTC.

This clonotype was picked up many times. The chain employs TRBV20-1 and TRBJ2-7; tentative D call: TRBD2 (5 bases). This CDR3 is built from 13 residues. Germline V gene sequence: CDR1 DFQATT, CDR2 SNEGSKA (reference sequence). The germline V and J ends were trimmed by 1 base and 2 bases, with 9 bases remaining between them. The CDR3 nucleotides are TGCAGTGCTAGAGGGGAGTTAGCCTACGAGCAGTACTTC. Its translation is CSARGELAYEQYF.

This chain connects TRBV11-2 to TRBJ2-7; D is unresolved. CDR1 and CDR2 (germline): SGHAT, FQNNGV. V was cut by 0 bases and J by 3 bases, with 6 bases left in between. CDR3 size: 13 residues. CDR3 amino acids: CASSLEGFYEQYF. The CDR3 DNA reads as TGTGCCAGCAGCTTAGAGGGCTTCTACGAGCAGTACTTC.